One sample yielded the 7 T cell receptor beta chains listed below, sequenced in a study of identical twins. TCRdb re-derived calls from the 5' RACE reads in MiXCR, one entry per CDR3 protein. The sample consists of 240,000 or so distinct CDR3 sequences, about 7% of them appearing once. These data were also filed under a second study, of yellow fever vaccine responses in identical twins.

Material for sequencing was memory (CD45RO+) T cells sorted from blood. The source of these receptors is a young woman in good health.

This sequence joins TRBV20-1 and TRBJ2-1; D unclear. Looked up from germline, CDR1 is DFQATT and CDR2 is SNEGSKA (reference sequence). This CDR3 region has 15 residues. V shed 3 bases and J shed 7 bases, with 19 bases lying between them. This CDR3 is CSARRIGIEWNEQFF. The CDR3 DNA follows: TGCAGTGCTAGGCGAATAGGGATCGAGTGGAATGAGCAGTTCTTC.

The CDR3 region has the DNA TGTGCCAGCTTGAGCGGGGCCGGGGAGCTGTTTTTT. Translated: CASLSGAGELFF. J is TRBJ2-2 and V is TRBV6-5, with 7 bases matching TRBD2. Germline CDR1 and CDR2: MNHEY and SVGAGI. V was clipped by 8 bases and J by 6 bases; unmatched bases: 3. The CDR3 sequence is 12 residues long.

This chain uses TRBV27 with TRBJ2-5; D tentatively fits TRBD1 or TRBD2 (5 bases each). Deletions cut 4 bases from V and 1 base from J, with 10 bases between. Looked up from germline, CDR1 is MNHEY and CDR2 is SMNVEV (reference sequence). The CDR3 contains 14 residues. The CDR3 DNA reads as TGTGCCAGCAGTTGGGACCGATTCCAAGAGACCCAGTACTTC. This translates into CASSWDRFQETQYF.

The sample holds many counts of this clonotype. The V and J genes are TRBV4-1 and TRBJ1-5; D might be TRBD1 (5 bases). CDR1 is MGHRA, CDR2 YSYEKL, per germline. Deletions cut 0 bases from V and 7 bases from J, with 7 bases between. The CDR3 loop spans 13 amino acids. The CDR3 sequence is CASSQDRTQPQHF. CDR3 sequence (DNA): TGCGCCAGCAGCCAAGATAGGACACAGCCCCAGCATTTT.

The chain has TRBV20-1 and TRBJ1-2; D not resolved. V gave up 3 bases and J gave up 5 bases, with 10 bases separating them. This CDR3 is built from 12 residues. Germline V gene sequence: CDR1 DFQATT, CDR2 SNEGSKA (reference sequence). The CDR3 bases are TGCAGTGCTAGTGGTCCGGATTATGGCTACACCTTC. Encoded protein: CSASGPDYGYTF.

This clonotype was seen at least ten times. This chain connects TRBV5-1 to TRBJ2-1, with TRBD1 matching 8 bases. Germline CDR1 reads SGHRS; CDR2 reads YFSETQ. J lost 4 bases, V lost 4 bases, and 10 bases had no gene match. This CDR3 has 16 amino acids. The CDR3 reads CASSPGGGGQYNEQFF. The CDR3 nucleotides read TGCGCCAGCAGCCCAGGGGGCGGTGGGCAATACAATGAGCAGTTCTTC.

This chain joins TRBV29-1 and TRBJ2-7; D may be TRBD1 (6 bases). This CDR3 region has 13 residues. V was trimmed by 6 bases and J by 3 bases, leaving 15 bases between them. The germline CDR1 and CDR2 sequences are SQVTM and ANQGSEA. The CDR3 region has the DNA TGCAGCGTAAACAGGGATGTCCTCTACGAGCAGTACGTC. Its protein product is CSVNRDVLYEQYV.